This is a list of T cell receptor beta chains from one sample in a study of shared clonotypes between healthy human individuals. Some clones are missing from TCRdb's copy, which holds only in-frame ones; the method was immunoSEQ multiplex PCR. The sample includes roughly 320,000 clones, roughly 84% of them seen just once. Material: memory CD8+ T cells sorted from blood. The origin of the receptors is a man aged 18-30 years in good health. CDR3s include the opening cysteine and the closing phenylalanine or tryptophan. Fields, in order: clone size, V gene, J gene, D gene, CDR3 protein, CDR3 DNA. D genes are given only for firm matches. Clone size is given for some rows only: seen once, a few or many times, or a class if the clone is expanded.

NA	TRBV28	TRBJ2-3	TRBD2	CASSSSSGLAKTDTQYF	TGTGCCAGCAGTTCCTCTAGCGGCCTAGCGAAGACAGATACGCAGTATTTT
NA	TRBV7-9	TRBJ2-5	NA	CASSSMSETQYF	TGTGCCAGCAGCTCGATGAGCGAGACCCAGTACTTC
NA	TRBV5-4	TRBJ2-7	NA	CASSHGQTYEQYF	TGTGCCAGCAGCCACGGACAGACCTACGAGCAGTACTTC
NA	TRBV5-1	TRBJ2-3	TRBD1	CASSRNRGPTDTQYF	TGCGCCAGCAGCCGGAACAGGGGTCCCACTGATACGCAGTATTTT
NA	TRBV28	TRBJ2-7	NA	CASSLRGPSPYEQYF	TGTGCCAGCAGTTTAAGGGGCCCGAGCCCCTACGAGCAGTACTTC
NA	TRBV4-1	TRBJ2-1	TRBD2	CASSQDMTSGIFDEQFF	TGCGCCAGCAGCCAAGATATGACTAGCGGGATTTTCGATGAGCAGTTCTTC
NA	TRBV9	TRBJ2-2	TRBD2	CASSVGSGTSGSPPNTGELFF	TGTGCCAGCAGCGTAGGATCTGGGACTAGCGGGAGTCCCCCCAACACCGGGGAGCTGTTTTTT
once	TRBV7-6	TRBJ2-7	NA	CASSLGTVTYEQYF	TGTGCCAGCAGCTTAGGGACGGTTACCTACGAGCAGTACTTC
once	TRBV2	TRBJ2-3	NA	CASGGSVGMEGDSTDTQYF	TGTGCCAGCGGTGGCTCCGTAGGGATGGAGGGAGATAGCACAGATACGCAGTATTTT
once	TRBV27	TRBJ2-7	NA	CATSWGYEQYF	TGTGCCACCTCTTGGGGCTACGAGCAGTACTTC
NA	TRBV4-1	TRBJ2-7	NA	CASSQANEPTMLGEQYF	TGCGCCAGCAGCCAAGCTAACGAACCTACGATGTTGGGGGAGCAGTACTTC
NA	TRBV5-6	TRBJ2-7	NA	CASSLWGEIPYEQYF	TGTGCCAGCAGCTTGTGGGGGGAAATTCCCTACGAGCAGTACTTC
once	TRBV11-2	TRBJ2-5	NA	CASSLVGTPGETQYF	TGTGCCAGCAGCTTAGTCGGGACTCCTGGGGAGACCCAGTACTTC
NA	TRBV19	TRBJ1-6	NA	CASAGMAPPLHF	TGTGCCAGTGCTGGGATGGCGCCACCCCTCCACTTT
few	TRBV29-1	TRBJ2-7	NA	CSVATVESGVYEQYF	TGCAGCGTTGCCACGGTGGAGTCGGGTGTGTACGAGCAGTACTTC
NA	TRBV27	TRBJ1-5	NA	CASSLTGLNQPQHF	TGTGCCAGCAGCCTCACAGGGCTTAATCAGCCCCAGCATTTT
NA	TRBV5-1	TRBJ2-7	NA	CASRGLVQGAYEQYF	TGCGCCAGCAGGGGTTTGGTGCAGGGAGCCTACGAGCAGTACTTC
NA	TRBV5-6	TRBJ1-1	TRBD1	CASSLGTGAEAFF	TGTGCCAGCAGCTTAGGGACAGGGGCTGAAGCTTTCTTT
few	TRBV28	TRBJ2-7	NA	CASSLWQGSYEQYF	TGTGCCAGCAGTTTATGGCAGGGCTCCTACGAGCAGTACTTC
NA	TRBV25-1	TRBJ1-1	NA	CASSEREGLNTEAFF	TGTGCCAGCAGTGAACGAGAGGGGCTAAACACTGAAGCTTTCTTT
NA	TRBV15	TRBJ1-6	TRBD1	CATSHRVGTGLISPLHF	TGTGCCACCAGCCATAGGGTAGGGACAGGGCTCATTTCACCCCTCCACTTT
NA	TRBV7-6	TRBJ2-5	TRBD1	CASSSLRGRQTQYF	TGTGCCAGCAGCTCCCTCAGGGGGCGACAGACCCAGTACTTC
NA	TRBV5-6	TRBJ2-7	TRBD1	CASSGQGRSYEQYF	TGTGCCAGCAGCGGACAGGGGCGGAGCTACGAGCAGTACTTC
NA	TRBV13	TRBJ2-7	NA	CASSRDFSYEQYF	TGTGCCAGCAGCCGGGACTTCTCCTACGAGCAGTACTTC
NA	TRBV7-9	TRBJ2-1	TRBD2	CASSSLAGTYNEQFF	TGTGCCAGCAGCTCATTAGCGGGAACCTACAATGAGCAGTTCTTC
NA	TRBV27	TRBJ1-5	NA	CASSLSDGNQPQHF	TGTGCCAGCAGTTTATCGGACGGCAATCAGCCCCAGCATTTT
NA	TRBV5-4	TRBJ1-2	TRBD1	CASSSRGDYGYTF	TGTGCCAGCAGCTCCAGGGGGGACTATGGCTACACCTTC
NA	TRBV2	TRBJ2-1	TRBD2	CAIRYQLAGAGNEQFF	TGTGCCATCAGGTACCAACTAGCGGGAGCGGGAAATGAGCAGTTCTTC
NA	TRBV4-1	TRBJ1-5	NA	CASSPLRGDNQPQHF	TGCGCCAGCAGTCCTTTGAGGGGGGATAATCAGCCCCAGCATTTT
NA	TRBV19	TRBJ1-1	NA	CATGSGHTEAFF	TGTGCCACGGGTAGTGGGCATACTGAAGCTTTCTTT
NA	TRBV5-1	TRBJ1-3	NA	CASSLAAGSSGNTIYF	TGCGCCAGCAGCTTGGCCGCGGGGTCCTCTGGAAACACCATATATTTT
NA	TRBV7-9	TRBJ1-1	NA	CASSHLPTEMNTEAFF	TGTGCCAGCAGCCACCTCCCGACGGAGATGAACACTGAAGCTTTCTTT
NA	TRBV28	TRBJ2-5	NA	CASSLVAGFEETQYF	TGTGCCAGCAGTTTAGTTGCAGGGTTTGAGGAGACCCAGTACTTC
NA	TRBV7-2	TRBJ2-7	NA	CASSLARVANSYEQYF	TGTGCCAGCAGCTTAGCGCGGGTAGCGAACTCCTACGAGCAGTACTTC
NA	TRBV27	TRBJ2-2	NA	CASSFQNAGELFF	TGTGCCAGCAGTTTCCAAAATGCCGGGGAGCTGTTTTTT